This TCR beta chain was captured in a study of identical twins. Study-level points and caveats: Abundant beta clonotypes from cord blood had fewer insertions, unlike memory repertoires, which showed none.

TCRdb called the 5' RACE reads again in MiXCR, with one record for every CDR3 protein. The sample consists of hundreds of thousands of distinct CDR3 sequences, approximately 18% of them appearing once. This clonotype was counted a few times. The target antigen is unknown. V was shortened by 0 bases and J by 2 bases, with 8 bases between the two germline ends. There are 13 residues in the CDR3. Germline assignment: CDR1 SQVTM and CDR2 ANQGSEA. These data also featured in a second study, about T cells expressing NK-cell markers. Per that study: Obtained from sorted CD3+CD56+NKG2C+, CD3+CD56+NKG2C- and CD3+CD56-NKG2C+ T cells were the TCR beta repertoires. CD8+ T cells in 5 to 7 donors included dominant NKG2C+ clonotypes at roughly 1.0-7.0%.

The sequence was obtained from a woman younger than 35 in good health. V is TRBV29-1 and J is TRBJ2-7; D unclear. The specimen sequenced was PBMCs. CDR3 bases: TGCAGCGTTGAAGAGGATACAACCTACGAGCAGTACTTC. Protein: CSVEEDTTYEQYF.